This T cell receptor (beta chain) was identified during a study of control samples from healthy donors and cancer patients. The repertoire was sequenced with immunoSEQ multiplex PCR; TCRdb's copy has only in-frame clones and lacks some. The sample holds around 200,000 clones; 90% to 95% are singletons and the top ten take more than 1.1%. J lost 6 bases, V lost 3 bases, and 6 bases had no gene match. CDR1 and CDR2 from the germline V gene are MNHEY and SMNVEV (reference sequence). The CDR3 is 16 residues long. The sample taken for sequencing was blood. The receptor was derived from a man aged 18 to 30 in good health. This chain uses TRBV27 with TRBJ1-5; TRBD1 agrees at 12 bases. CDR3 bases: TGTGCCAGCAGTTTTTGGGGGACAGGGGGCTCTCAGCCCCAGCATTTT. The encoded protein is CASSFWGTGGSQPQHF.